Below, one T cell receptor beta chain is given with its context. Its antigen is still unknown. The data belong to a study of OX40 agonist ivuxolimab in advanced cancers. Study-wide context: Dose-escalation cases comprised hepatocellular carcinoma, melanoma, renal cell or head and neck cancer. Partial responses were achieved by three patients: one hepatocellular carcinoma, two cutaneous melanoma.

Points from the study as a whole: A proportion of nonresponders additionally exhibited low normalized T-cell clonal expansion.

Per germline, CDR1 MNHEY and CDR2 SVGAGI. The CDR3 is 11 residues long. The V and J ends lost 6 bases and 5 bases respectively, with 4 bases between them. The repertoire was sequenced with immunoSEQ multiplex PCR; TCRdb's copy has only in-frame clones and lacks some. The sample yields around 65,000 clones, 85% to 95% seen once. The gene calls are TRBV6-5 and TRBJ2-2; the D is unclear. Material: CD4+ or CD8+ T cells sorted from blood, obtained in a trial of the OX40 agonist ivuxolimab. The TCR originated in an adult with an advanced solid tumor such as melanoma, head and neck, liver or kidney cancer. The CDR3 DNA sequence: TGTGCCAGCAGCTCAACCGGGGAGCTGTTTTTT. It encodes CASSSTGELFF.